The T cell receptor beta chain under discussion was sequenced for a study of monozygotic twins with inflammatory bowel disease. This CDR3 has 12 residues. Germline loops: CDR1 GTSNPN, CDR2 SVGIG (reference sequence). TCRdb reprocessed the 5' RACE reads, keeping one entry per CDR3 protein, no DNA. Its table records about 380,000 distinct CDR3 sequences. The V and J genes are TRBV30 and TRBJ2-7; TCRdb's D call, TRBD1, is unchecked because there is no DNA. The sample consisted of blood. This sequence originates from a human donor with ulcerative colitis or Crohn's disease, or a healthy co-twin of an affected twin (not recorded which). CDR3 protein: CAWSPGGYEQYF.